This T cell receptor (beta chain) comes out of a study of blood T cell repertoires in COVID-19. Only in-frame clones appear in the TCRdb table, and some are missing; sequencing was by immunoSEQ multiplex PCR. The sample lists approximately 190,000 clones; around 82% were seen once. The germline CDR1 and CDR2 sequences are SGHTA and FQGNSA. This CDR3 is built from 15 residues. The J segment lost 12 bases and the V segment lost 1 base, leaving 7 bases of the junction unmatched. The chain recombines TRBV7-2 with TRBJ2-4, with 12 bases lining up with TRBD2. The sequenced sample consisted of PBMCs or T cells enriched from blood (not recorded which). The receptor's source is a man aged 40-55 years who had recovered from COVID-19. The CDR3: CASSLGLAGGQNQYF. In DNA, the CDR3 is TGTGCCAGCAGCTTAGGGCTAGCGGGGGGGCAGAATCAGTACTTC. The variable domain in full, completed from reference TRBV7-2 and TRBJ2-4, reads GAGVSQSPSNKVTEKGKDVELRCDPISGHTALYWYRQSLGQGLEFLIYFQGNSAPDKSGLPSDRFSAERTGGSVSTLTIQRTQQEDSAVYLCASSLGLAGGQNQYFGAGTRLSVL.